Shown below are 6 T cell receptor beta chains from a single sample sequenced in a study of blood T cell repertoires in COVID-19. The repertoire was sequenced with immunoSEQ multiplex PCR; TCRdb's copy has only in-frame clones and lacks some. The profile shows 25,000 to 30,000 clones, approximately 81% of them singletons. The source material was peripheral blood. The source is a man between 50 and 59 years old with active or convalescent COVID-19.

This clone has more than one count but fewer than ten. This chain joins TRBV15 and TRBJ2-1; D may be TRBD1 (6 bases). This CDR3 contains 15 residues. CDR1 and CDR2 from the germline V gene are LNHNV and YYDKDF (reference sequence). V was shortened by 6 bases and J by 5 bases, with 17 bases between the two germline ends. Written as DNA, the CDR3 is TGTGCCACCAGTTTGCCACAGGGTTTTAACAATGAGCAGTTCTTC. This codes for CATSLPQGFNNEQFF. Combining the CDR3 with reference TRBV15 and TRBJ2-1 gives the whole variable domain DAMVIQNPRYQVTQFGKPVTLSCSQTLNHNVMYWYQQKSSQAPKLLFHYYDKDFNNEADTPDNFQSRRPNTSFCFLDIRSPGLGDTAMYLCATSLPQGFNNEQFFGPGTRLTVL.

This rearrangement joins TRBV29-1 to TRBJ2-2; 7 bases align to TRBD1. The V gene end was trimmed by 4 bases and the J gene end by 5 bases; junction bases not matched to a gene: 1. The CDR3 loop spans 12 amino acids. The germline V gene encodes CDR1 SQVTM and CDR2 ANQGSEA. CDR3 sequence reads: CSVAQGTGELFF. The CDR3 DNA reads as TGCAGCGTTGCACAGGGGACCGGGGAGCTGTTTTTT.

The chain couples TRBV5-1 to TRBJ1-3; the D gene is possibly TRBD1 (5 bases). V was shortened by 3 bases and J by 8 bases, with 9 bases between the two germline ends. The CDR3 loop spans 12 amino acids. Germline V gives CDR1 SGHRS, CDR2 YFSETQ. This CDR3 is CASSSGLHTIYF. CDR3 coding DNA: TGCGCCAGCAGCTCGGGACTACACACCATATATTTT.

The chain carries TRBV5-1 and TRBJ2-1; tentative D call: TRBD1 (5 bases). V lost 2 bases and J 0 bases, leaving 6 bases between the germline ends. Germline CDR1 is SGHRS and CDR2 is YFSETQ. CDR3 length: 14 residues. Here the CDR3 DNA reads TGCGCCAGCAGCTTTCAGGGCTCCTACAATGAGCAGTTCTTC. Protein: CASSFQGSYNEQFF.

The chain is built from TRBV5-4 and TRBJ2-5, with 9 bases that match TRBD2. CDR3 length: 17 amino acids. The germline V gene encodes CDR1 SGHNT and CDR2 YYREEE (reference sequence). Unmatched junction bases numbered 14, after V lost 3 bases and J lost 5 bases. The CDR3 loop reads CASSSWVAGDPAETQYF. The CDR3 DNA is TGTGCCAGCAGCTCGTGGGTAGCGGGGGACCCTGCGGAGACCCAGTACTTC. The whole variable domain, remainder taken from reference TRBV5-4 and TRBJ2-5, is ETGVTQSPTHLIKTRGQQVTLRCSSQSGHNTVSWYQQALGQGPQFIFQYYREEENGRGNFPPRFSGLQFPNYSSELNVNALELDDSALYLCASSSWVAGDPAETQYFGPGTRLLVL.

The chain couples TRBV5-1 to TRBJ2-5, with 9 bases lining up with TRBD2. Trimming at V came to 0 bases and at J to 1 base, leaving 4 bases not matched to a gene. CDR3 length: 16 residues. The germline V gene encodes CDR1 SGHRS and CDR2 YFSETQ. The CDR3 DNA is TGCGCCAGCAGCTTGGGACTAGCGGCCCTCCAAGAGACCCAGTACTTC. It yields the protein CASSLGLAALQETQYF.